A selection of T cell receptor beta chains follows, all from one sample in a study of post-analysis software for immune sequencing data. TCRdb re-analysed the PCR reads in MiXCR, keeping a single row per CDR3 protein. The repertoire holds approximately 690,000 distinct CDR3 sequences, with 59% as singletons. Sequencing was done on a sample of blood. These receptors came from a girl aged 2 to 10 with multiple sclerosis. Each CDR3 is given with its conserved first and last residue. The D gene is left open where the match is weak. The listing skips clone size in some rows; elsewhere it reads once, few, many or a size class.

TRBJ1-5 NA TRBD1 TRBV5-1 CASSLGTGDHPQHF TGCGCCAGCAGCTTGGGGACAGGTGATCACCCCCAGCATTTT
TRBJ1-2 NA NA TRBV6-5 CASSRGPGEGYTF TGTGCCAGCAGTCGGGGTCCCGGGGAAGGCTACACCTTC
TRBJ2-1 NA TRBD1 TRBV12-5 CASGLLRGTGGYNEQFF TGTGCTAGTGGTCTACTACGGGGGACAGGGGGGTACAATGAGCAGTTCTTC
TRBJ2-5 NA TRBD1 TRBV5-1 CASSLQQGLQETQYF TGCGCCAGCAGCTTGCAACAGGGGCTACAAGAGACCCAGTACTTC
TRBJ2-3 few TRBD1 TRBV11-2 CASSPPGQGFGTQYF TGTGCCAGCAGCCCACCGGGACAGGGCTTCGGTACGCAGTATTTT
TRBJ2-7 few NA TRBV7-6 CASSLSPGQRSDYEQYF TGTGCCAGCAGCTTATCTCCGGGGCAGAGGTCGGACTACGAGCAGTACTTC
TRBJ2-7 few NA TRBV20-1 CSAPPHSHSYEQYF TGCAGTGCCCCCCCTCATTCACACTCCTACGAGCAGTACTTC
TRBJ2-2 NA NA TRBV5-5 CASSLWLNTGELFF TGTGCCAGCAGCTTGTGGCTTAACACCGGGGAGCTGTTTTTT
TRBJ1-1 NA NA TRBV7-9 CASSSQFRIAAFF TGTGCCAGCAGCTCTCAGTTCAGGATAGCAGCTTTCTTT
TRBJ2-7 NA NA TRBV20-1 CSAPAGSSHEQYF TGCAGTGCTCCCGCCGGGAGTTCCCACGAGCAGTACTTC
TRBJ2-1 NA TRBD1 TRBV6-5 CASSLQGQGSNEQFF TGTGCCAGCAGTCTACAAGGACAGGGGAGCAATGAGCAGTTCTTC
TRBJ2-3 few NA TRBV7-9 CASSWTVSDTQYF TGTGCCAGCAGTTGGACAGTTTCAGATACGCAGTATTTT
TRBJ1-5 NA TRBD1 TRBV7-9 CASSLTGVIQPQHF TGTGCCAGCAGCTTAACAGGGGTAATTCAGCCCCAGCATTTT
TRBJ1-2 few NA TRBV20-1 CSARQVEGILGYTF TGCAGTGCTAGGCAAGTTGAGGGGATTCTCGGCTACACCTTC
TRBJ2-1 NA TRBD1 TRBV12-3/TRBV12-4 CASNLGTGSSYNEQFF TGTGCCAGCAACCTGGGGACAGGGAGCTCCTACAATGAGCAGTTCTTC
TRBJ2-3 NA TRBD2 TRBV2 CASTSFSGSTDTQYF TGTGCCAGCACCTCGTTTAGCGGGAGCACAGATACGCAGTATTTT
TRBJ1-2 few TRBD1 TRBV12-3/TRBV12-4 CASRRTGGWGYTF TGTGCCAGCAGACGAACAGGGGGCTGGGGCTACACCTTC
TRBJ2-7 NA TRBD2 TRBV9 CASSAGTSGIHEQYF TGTGCCAGCAGCGCAGGGACTAGCGGGATCCACGAGCAGTACTTC
TRBJ2-5 few TRBD2 TRBV20-1 CSAKLGTSLETQYF TGCAGTGCTAAGCTCGGGACTAGTCTAGAGACCCAGTACTTC
TRBJ2-5 NA NA TRBV20-1 CSARDIRGQETQYF TGCAGTGCTAGAGATATCCGGGGCCAAGAGACCCAGTACTTC
TRBJ1-1 NA NA TRBV2 CASSEEEGTEAFF TGTGCCAGCAGTGAAGAGGAGGGGACCGAAGCTTTCTTT
TRBJ2-5 NA TRBD1 TRBV7-2 CASSSPGQGYQETQYF TGTGCCAGCAGCTCACCGGGACAGGGGTACCAAGAGACCCAGTACTTC
TRBJ1-1 NA NA TRBV20-1 CSARGPGSNTEAFF TGCAGTGCTAGAGGCCCTGGCAGCAACACTGAAGCTTTCTTT
TRBJ2-7 NA TRBD2 TRBV9 CASSVSGRGEQYF TGTGCCAGCAGCGTTAGCGGGAGAGGCGAGCAGTACTTC
TRBJ1-1 once NA TRBV7-2 CASSSDWGARAGTEAFF TGTGCCAGCAGCTCCGATTGGGGGGCGAGAGCCGGTACTGAAGCTTTCTTT
TRBJ2-7 NA TRBD1 TRBV5-1 CASSLSPGGYEQYF TGCGCCAGCAGCTTGTCTCCAGGGGGCTACGAGCAGTACTTC
TRBJ1-5 NA TRBD1 TRBV12-3/TRBV12-4 CASTDRGQPQHF TGTGCCAGCACCGACAGGGGTCAGCCCCAGCATTTT
TRBJ2-3 few TRBD2 TRBV20-1 CSASGRTRTDTQYF TGCAGTGCTAGCGGGAGGACGCGGACAGATACGCAGTATTTT
TRBJ2-3 NA NA TRBV4-3 CASSQDRRGTDTQYF TGCGCCAGCAGCCAAGACAGGAGGGGCACAGATACGCAGTATTTT
TRBJ2-2 NA NA TRBV7-9 CASSLEGDGELFF TGTGCCAGCAGCTTAGAAGGGGACGGGGAGCTGTTTTTT
TRBJ2-1 NA TRBD2 TRBV6-5 CASSYLLAGGQSYNEQFF TGTGCCAGCAGTTACTTACTAGCGGGGGGGCAGTCCTACAATGAGCAGTTCTTC
TRBJ1-2 NA NA TRBV11-2 CASGPGRSYGYTF TGTGCCAGCGGGCCTGGGCGTAGCTATGGCTACACCTTC
TRBJ2-7 NA NA TRBV3-1 CASSHGRLDEQYF TGTGCCAGCAGCCACGGACGTCTTGACGAGCAGTACTTC